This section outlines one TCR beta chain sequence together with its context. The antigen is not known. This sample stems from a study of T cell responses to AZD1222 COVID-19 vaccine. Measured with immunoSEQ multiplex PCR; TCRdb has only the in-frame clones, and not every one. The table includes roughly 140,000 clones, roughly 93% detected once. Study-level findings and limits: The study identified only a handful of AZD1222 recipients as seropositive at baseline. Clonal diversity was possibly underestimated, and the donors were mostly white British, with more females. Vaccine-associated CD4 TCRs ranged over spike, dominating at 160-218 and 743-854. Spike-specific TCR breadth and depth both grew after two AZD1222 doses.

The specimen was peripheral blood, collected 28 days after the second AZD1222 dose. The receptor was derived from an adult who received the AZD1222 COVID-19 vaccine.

The CDR3 reads CASSQGVVTVNTEAFF. The CDR3 coding sequence is TGTGCCAGCAGCCAAGGGGTAGTAACGGTGAACACTGAAGCTTTCTTT. The chain carries TRBV4-2 and TRBJ1-1; no reliable D call. The ends were cut back, 1 base at V and 0 bases at J, with 12 bases in the middle. The germline V gene has CDR1 LGHNA and CDR2 YNFKEQ. There are 16 residues in the CDR3.